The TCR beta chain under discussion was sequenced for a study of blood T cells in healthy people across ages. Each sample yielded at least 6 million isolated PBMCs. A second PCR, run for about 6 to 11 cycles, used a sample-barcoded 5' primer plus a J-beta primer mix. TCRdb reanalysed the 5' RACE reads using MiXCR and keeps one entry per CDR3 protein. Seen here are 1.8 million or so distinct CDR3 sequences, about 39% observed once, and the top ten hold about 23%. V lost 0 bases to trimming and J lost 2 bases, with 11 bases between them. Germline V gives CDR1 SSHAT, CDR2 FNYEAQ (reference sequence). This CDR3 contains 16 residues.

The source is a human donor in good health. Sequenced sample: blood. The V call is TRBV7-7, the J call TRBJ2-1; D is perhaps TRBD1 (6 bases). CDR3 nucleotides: TGTGCCAGCAGCTTAGCGCACAGGGATGCCTACAATGAGCAGTTCTTC. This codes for CASSLAHRDAYNEQFF.